The rows below give T cell receptor beta chains drawn from one sample of a study of blood T cell repertoires in COVID-19. Clones were read by immunoSEQ multiplex PCR, and TCRdb kept only the in-frame ones, dropping some. The repertoire holds about 260,000 clones, with roughly 88% as singletons. The material sequenced was PBMCs or T cells enriched from blood (not recorded which). The receptors derive from a woman aged 45-65 years who had recovered from COVID-19. Both conserved end residues are part of each CDR3. D genes are given only for firm matches. Size values are once, few and many counts, or a class for expanded clones, and some rows have none.

size: once
D: TRBD1
V: TRBV19
J: TRBJ2-2
length: 15
CDR3: CASSITGVRTGELFF
DNA: TGTGCCAGTAGTATAACAGGGGTTCGAACCGGGGAGCTGTTTTTT

size: -
D: -
V: TRBV3-1/TRBV3-2
J: TRBJ1-5
length: 15
CDR3: CASTPAFTEEQPQHF
DNA: TGTGCCAGCACCCCTGCTTTCACGGAGGAACAGCCCCAGCATTTT

size: -
D: -
V: TRBV30
J: TRBJ1-3
length: 19
CDR3: CAWRLGGQGKFLSGNTIYF
DNA: TGTGCCTGGAGGTTAGGTGGGCAGGGGAAGTTCCTGTCTGGAAACACCATATATTTT

size: -
D: TRBD2
V: TRBV5-6
J: TRBJ2-5
length: 19
CDR3: CASSPNAGTSGGYQETQYF
DNA: TGTGCCAGCAGCCCGAACGCCGGGACTAGCGGGGGGTACCAAGAGACCCAGTACTTC

size: -
D: TRBD1
V: TRBV5-4
J: TRBJ2-3
length: 14
CDR3: CASSMTGDTDTQYF
DNA: TGTGCCAGCAGTATGACAGGGGACACAGATACGCAGTATTTT

size: once
D: -
V: TRBV6-2/TRBV6-3
J: TRBJ2-4
length: 16
CDR3: CASSYSSKGAKNIQYF
DNA: TGTGCCAGCAGTTACTCGAGTAAGGGGGCCAAAAACATTCAGTACTTC

size: -
D: TRBD1
V: TRBV11-3
J: TRBJ1-2
length: 16
CDR3: CASSLPRTGKDYGYTF
DNA: TGTGCCAGCAGCTTACCCCGGACAGGGAAGGACTATGGCTACACCTTC

size: once
D: TRBD2
V: TRBV3-1/TRBV3-2
J: TRBJ2-2
length: 16
CDR3: CASSPLAGVWTGELFF
DNA: TGTGCCAGCAGCCCACTAGCGGGAGTCTGGACCGGGGAGCTGTTTTTT

size: -
D: TRBD1
V: TRBV27
J: TRBJ2-2
length: 17
CDR3: CASRLLLRDRYTGELFF
DNA: TGTGCCAGCAGACTACTGCTACGGGACAGGTACACCGGGGAGCTGTTTTTT

size: -
D: -
V: TRBV7-9
J: TRBJ1-5
length: 15
CDR3: CASSPGATSNQPQHF
DNA: TGTGCCAGCAGCCCCGGTGCCACTAGCAATCAGCCCCAGCATTTT

size: -
D: TRBD2
V: TRBV6-5
J: TRBJ2-5
length: 13
CDR3: CASEMSGRETQYF
DNA: TGTGCCAGCGAAATGAGCGGGAGAGAGACCCAGTACTTC

size: -
D: TRBD1
V: TRBV6-9
J: TRBJ1-1
length: 14
CDR3: CYRGQGVGHTEAFF
DNA: TGCTACAGGGGGCAGGGGGTCGGCCACACTGAAGCTTTCTTT

size: -
D: TRBD2
V: TRBV12-3/TRBV12-4
J: TRBJ2-7
length: 13
CDR3: CASRTSGGYEQYF
DNA: TGTGCCAGCAGGACTAGCGGGGGTTACGAGCAGTACTTC

size: -
D: TRBD1
V: TRBV18
J: TRBJ1-2
length: 14
CDR3: CASSPGTGTYGYTF
DNA: TGTGCCAGCTCACCCGGGACAGGGACCTATGGCTACACCTTC

size: -
D: TRBD1
V: TRBV19
J: TRBJ1-4
length: 15
CDR3: CASSIGDRADEKLFF
DNA: TGTGCCAGTAGTATAGGGGACAGGGCGGATGAAAAACTGTTTTTT

size: -
D: -
V: TRBV28
J: TRBJ1-3
length: 13
CDR3: CASSWGAGNTIYF
DNA: TGTGCCAGCAGTTGGGGGGCTGGAAACACCATATATTTT

size: once
D: -
V: TRBV2
J: TRBJ1-1
length: 15
CDR3: CASSAEAARGTEAFF
DNA: TGTGCCAGCAGCGCTGAGGCAGCTCGAGGCACTGAAGCTTTCTTT

size: -
D: -
V: TRBV15
J: TRBJ2-7
length: 14
CDR3: CATKQGSGSYEQYF
DNA: TGTGCCACCAAACAGGGTTCCGGTTCCTACGAGCAGTACTTC

size: -
D: -
V: TRBV19
J: TRBJ2-7
length: 13
CDR3: CASSNVGGLLQYF
DNA: TGTGCCAGTAGTAATGTTGGAGGGCTTTTGCAGTACTTC

size: -
D: TRBD1
V: TRBV2
J: TRBJ2-5
length: 14
CDR3: CASSATGVTETQYF
DNA: TGTGCCAGCAGTGCGACAGGGGTAACAGAGACCCAGTACTTC

size: few
D: -
V: TRBV19
J: TRBJ1-1
length: 15
CDR3: CASSMWGGFNTEAFF
DNA: TGTGCCAGTAGTATGTGGGGGGGCTTTAACACTGAAGCTTTCTTT

size: -
D: TRBD2
V: TRBV6-2/TRBV6-3
J: TRBJ2-3
length: 19
CDR3: CASSPGLAGSHFGTDTQYF
DNA: TGTGCCAGCAGTCCGGGACTAGCGGGATCTCATTTCGGCACAGATACGCAGTATTTT

size: -
D: TRBD1
V: TRBV25-1
J: TRBJ1-1
length: 15
CDR3: CASSVGTGMNTEAFF
DNA: TGTGCCAGCAGTGTCGGGACAGGGATGAACACTGAAGCTTTCTTT

size: -
D: -
V: TRBV4-3
J: TRBJ1-3
length: 15
CDR3: CASSQVPGSGNTIYF
DNA: TGCGCCAGCAGCCAAGTGCCGGGGTCTGGAAACACCATATATTTT

size: -
D: -
V: TRBV14
J: TRBJ2-3
length: 16
CDR3: CASSTQGTRGTDTQYF
DNA: TGTGCCAGCAGCACTCAAGGTACGAGGGGCACAGATACGCAGTATTTT

size: -
D: -
V: TRBV6-1
J: TRBJ1-1
length: 14
CDR3: CASSSQREVAEAFF
DNA: TGTGCCAGCAGTTCCCAGAGAGAGGTGGCTGAAGCTTTCTTT

size: once
D: -
V: TRBV6-6
J: TRBJ1-5
length: 15
CDR3: CASSYSRVVNQPQHF
DNA: TGTGCCAGCAGTTACTCCAGGGTGGTAAATCAGCCCCAGCATTTT

size: -
D: -
V: TRBV5-1
J: TRBJ2-7
length: 12
CDR3: CASGIQGIEQYF
DNA: TGCGCCAGCGGCATTCAGGGGATTGAGCAGTACTTC

size: -
D: TRBD1
V: TRBV9
J: TRBJ1-4
length: 14
CDR3: CASSGQGTNEKLFF
DNA: TGTGCCAGCAGCGGACAGGGTACTAATGAAAAACTGTTTTTT

size: once
D: -
V: TRBV4-1
J: TRBJ1-5
length: 15
CDR3: CASSQPSSTRQPQHF
DNA: TGCGCCAGCAGCCAACCCTCTTCAACGAGGCAGCCCCAGCATTTT

size: -
D: -
V: TRBV5-1
J: TRBJ2-2
length: 14
CDR3: CASSLDPSGGELFF
DNA: TGCGCCAGCAGCTTGGACCCCAGCGGGGGGGAGCTGTTTTTT

size: -
D: TRBD2
V: TRBV9
J: TRBJ2-1
length: 17
CDR3: CASSVESLAGSYNEQFF
DNA: TGTGCCAGCAGCGTAGAATCCCTAGCGGGGTCCTACAATGAGCAGTTCTTC

size: -
D: -
V: TRBV29-1
J: TRBJ2-1
length: 12
CDR3: CSVAGQYNEQFF
DNA: TGCAGCGTGGCGGGACAGTACAATGAGCAGTTCTTC

size: -
D: -
V: TRBV4-1
J: TRBJ2-6
length: 18
CDR3: CASSLGQSPLRGANVLTF
DNA: TGCGCCAGCAGCCTAGGACAGTCCCCGTTAAGAGGGGCCAACGTCCTGACTTTC

size: once
D: TRBD1
V: TRBV7-9
J: TRBJ2-5
length: 15
CDR3: CASSSSRDRGETQYF
DNA: TGTGCCAGCAGCTCGTCCCGGGACAGGGGCGAGACCCAGTACTTC

size: -
D: TRBD2
V: TRBV10-3
J: TRBJ2-1
length: 14
CDR3: CAIKSSGVYNEQFF
DNA: TGTGCCATCAAGTCTAGCGGGGTCTACAATGAGCAGTTCTTC

size: -
D: -
V: TRBV6-1
J: TRBJ2-1
length: 12
CDR3: CASSEYYNEQFF
DNA: TGTGCCAGCAGTGAATACTACAATGAGCAGTTCTTC

size: -
D: TRBD2
V: TRBV9
J: TRBJ2-5
length: 15
CDR3: CASSVGLAAQETQYF
DNA: TGTGCCAGCAGCGTAGGACTAGCGGCCCAAGAGACCCAGTACTTC

size: few
D: TRBD1
V: TRBV18
J: TRBJ1-2
length: 15
CDR3: CASSPPRGHDYGYTF
DNA: TGTGCCAGCTCACCACCGAGGGGGCACGACTATGGCTACACCTTC

size: -
D: TRBD1
V: TRBV7-2
J: TRBJ1-2
length: 17
CDR3: CASSSGTGRWANYGYTF
DNA: TGTGCCAGCAGCTCCGGGACAGGGCGATGGGCTAACTATGGCTACACCTTC

size: -
D: -
V: TRBV5-6
J: TRBJ1-2
length: 14
CDR3: CASSRWSGWTGYTF
DNA: TGTGCCAGCAGCCGCTGGTCGGGGTGGACTGGCTACACCTTC